A selection of T cell receptor beta chains follows, all from one sample in a study of blood T cell repertoires in COVID-19. The protocol was immunoSEQ multiplex PCR, while the TCRdb copy is restricted to in-frame clones and leaves out a portion. The sample has just over 250,000 clones; 91% are singletons. Source material: peripheral blood. All receptors come from a young adult with COVID-19, enrolled during active disease. Each CDR3 is given with its conserved first and last residue. Each record gives: clone size, J gene, D gene, V gene, CDR3 DNA, CDR3 protein. D genes are given only for firm matches. Clone size, where shown, is once, few, many, or a class for clones that have expanded.

clone_size: once; j_call: TRBJ1-4; d_call: TRBD1; v_call: TRBV9; cdr3_nt: TGTGCCAGCAGCGTAGAGGGACAGGGACCCGGAAAACTGTTTTTT; cdr3_aa: CASSVEGQGPGKLFF
clone_size: .; j_call: TRBJ1-4; d_call: TRBD1; v_call: TRBV2; cdr3_nt: TGTGCCAGCAGTGAAGCTAGAGGACAGGGGATCGCTAATGAAAAACTGTTTTTT; cdr3_aa: CASSEARGQGIANEKLFF
clone_size: .; j_call: TRBJ1-1; d_call: .; v_call: TRBV5-1; cdr3_nt: TGCGCCAGCAGCTTGGACAGGAACACTGAAGCTTTCTTT; cdr3_aa: CASSLDRNTEAFF
clone_size: .; j_call: TRBJ1-5; d_call: .; v_call: TRBV28; cdr3_nt: TGTGCCAGCAGTAACAACAATCAGCCCCAGCATTTT; cdr3_aa: CASSNNNQPQHF
clone_size: .; j_call: TRBJ1-3; d_call: .; v_call: TRBV19; cdr3_nt: TGTGCCAGTAAGAGTCCCCTGAGAGGCAACACCATATATTTT; cdr3_aa: CASKSPLRGNTIYF
clone_size: once; j_call: TRBJ1-4; d_call: TRBD1; v_call: TRBV9; cdr3_nt: TGTGCCAGCAGCTCGACAGGGAATGAAAAACTGTTTTTT; cdr3_aa: CASSSTGNEKLFF
clone_size: .; j_call: TRBJ1-6; d_call: .; v_call: TRBV9; cdr3_nt: TGTGCCAGCAGCCCCACTCCCTCCTATAATTCACCCCTCCACTTT; cdr3_aa: CASSPTPSYNSPLHF
clone_size: .; j_call: TRBJ1-4; d_call: .; v_call: TRBV30; cdr3_nt: TGTGCCTGGAGCGTAGGGGTTAAAGAAAAACTGTTTTTT; cdr3_aa: CAWSVGVKEKLFF
clone_size: .; j_call: TRBJ1-4; d_call: .; v_call: TRBV4-1; cdr3_nt: TGCGCCAGCAGGACACTCGTAAGGCTCGGTTTGGAAACTAATGAAAAACTGTTTTTT; cdr3_aa: CASRTLVRLGLETNEKLFF
clone_size: .; j_call: TRBJ1-2; d_call: .; v_call: TRBV7-9; cdr3_nt: TGTGCCAGCATTGACGGGACTAACTATGGCTACACCTTC; cdr3_aa: CASIDGTNYGYTF
clone_size: .; j_call: TRBJ2-1; d_call: .; v_call: TRBV7-9; cdr3_nt: TGTGCCAGCAGCTTTACTACTCAGGGTGAGCAGTTCTTC; cdr3_aa: CASSFTTQGEQFF
clone_size: .; j_call: TRBJ1-2; d_call: .; v_call: TRBV7-2; cdr3_nt: TGTGCCAGCAGCTTAGCACCCACAGGCGAAGGGGGCTACACCTTC; cdr3_aa: CASSLAPTGEGGYTF
clone_size: .; j_call: TRBJ1-1; d_call: .; v_call: TRBV19; cdr3_nt: TGTGCCAGTAGTCTCTCCGACAGACCGAACACTGAAGCTTTCTTT; cdr3_aa: CASSLSDRPNTEAFF
clone_size: .; j_call: TRBJ1-2; d_call: .; v_call: TRBV28; cdr3_nt: TGTGCCAGCAGTCAAATGACAGCCTCCTATGGCTACACCTTC; cdr3_aa: CASSQMTASYGYTF
clone_size: .; j_call: TRBJ1-2; d_call: TRBD1; v_call: TRBV6-2/TRBV6-3; cdr3_nt: TGTGCCAGCAGTCCCGGGACAGGGGTTGTCTATGGCTACACCTTC; cdr3_aa: CASSPGTGVVYGYTF
clone_size: .; j_call: TRBJ2-1; d_call: TRBD2; v_call: TRBV7-9; cdr3_nt: TGTGCCAGCAGCCAAGCGGGGACTTCCTACAATGAGCAGTTCTTC; cdr3_aa: CASSQAGTSYNEQFF
clone_size: .; j_call: TRBJ2-5; d_call: TRBD2; v_call: TRBV3-1/TRBV3-2; cdr3_nt: TGTGCCAGCAGCCAAGAGGGTTCACTAGCGGGAGTGGAGACCCAGTACTTC; cdr3_aa: CASSQEGSLAGVETQYF
clone_size: .; j_call: TRBJ2-5; d_call: TRBD2; v_call: TRBV4-2; cdr3_nt: TGTGCCAGCGGGTTTCTAGCGGGAGGAAGTGAGACCCAGTACTTC; cdr3_aa: CASGFLAGGSETQYF
clone_size: .; j_call: TRBJ2-7; d_call: .; v_call: TRBV19; cdr3_nt: TGTGCCAGTAGTATACAGGGGGGACCGTCGGAGCAGTACTTC; cdr3_aa: CASSIQGGPSEQYF
clone_size: .; j_call: TRBJ2-4; d_call: TRBD1; v_call: TRBV3-1/TRBV3-2; cdr3_nt: TGTGCCAGCAGCCCGGGACAGGGCCAAATTCAGTACTTC; cdr3_aa: CASSPGQGQIQYF
clone_size: few; j_call: TRBJ1-5; d_call: TRBD1; v_call: TRBV7-2; cdr3_nt: TGTGCCAGCAGCGACCGGGACAGGGGTCAGCCCCAGCATTTT; cdr3_aa: CASSDRDRGQPQHF
clone_size: .; j_call: TRBJ2-7; d_call: .; v_call: TRBV25-1; cdr3_nt: TGTGCCAGCAGTGCGGTAAAATCAGGGAAATACTTC; cdr3_aa: CASSAVKSGKYF
clone_size: .; j_call: TRBJ2-6; d_call: TRBD1; v_call: TRBV27; cdr3_nt: TGTGCCAGCAGTTTTGGGACAGTCTCTGGGGCCAACGTCCTGACTTTC; cdr3_aa: CASSFGTVSGANVLTF
clone_size: once; j_call: TRBJ2-7; d_call: TRBD2; v_call: TRBV27; cdr3_nt: TGTGCCAGCAGTCCAGCGGGAGGGTCCTACGAGCAGTACTTC; cdr3_aa: CASSPAGGSYEQYF
clone_size: .; j_call: TRBJ1-3; d_call: .; v_call: TRBV4-1; cdr3_nt: TGCGCCAGCAGCCAAGTCGTAGCTTCTGGAAACACCATATATTTT; cdr3_aa: CASSQVVASGNTIYF
clone_size: .; j_call: TRBJ2-7; d_call: .; v_call: TRBV6-5; cdr3_nt: TGTGCCAGCAGTTCGTTTGACGAGCAGTACTTC; cdr3_aa: CASSSFDEQYF
clone_size: .; j_call: TRBJ2-5; d_call: .; v_call: TRBV3-1/TRBV3-2; cdr3_nt: TGTGCCAGCAGCCAAGATGTACAGGGTGGAGAGACCCAGTACTTC; cdr3_aa: CASSQDVQGGETQYF
clone_size: .; j_call: TRBJ2-1; d_call: .; v_call: TRBV6-2/TRBV6-3; cdr3_nt: TGTGCCAGCAGCTCACTAGCAGAACCGAGCTCCTACAATGAGCAGTTCTTC; cdr3_aa: CASSSLAEPSSYNEQFF
clone_size: .; j_call: TRBJ1-5; d_call: .; v_call: TRBV21-1; cdr3_nt: TGTGCCAGCAGCCATACCTGGGCGCCCACCAATCAGCCCCAGCATTTT; cdr3_aa: CASSHTWAPTNQPQHF
clone_size: .; j_call: TRBJ1-1; d_call: .; v_call: TRBV7-9; cdr3_nt: TGTGCCAGCAGCTATTCCACAGGGAACACTGAAGCTTTCTTT; cdr3_aa: CASSYSTGNTEAFF
clone_size: .; j_call: TRBJ2-1; d_call: TRBD2; v_call: TRBV9; cdr3_nt: TGTGCCAGCAGCGAGGTATTGGCTAGCGGGAGCAATGAGCAGTTCTTC; cdr3_aa: CASSEVLASGSNEQFF
clone_size: .; j_call: TRBJ1-6; d_call: .; v_call: TRBV2; cdr3_nt: TGTGCCAGCAGTGATAGGGGATCACCCCTCCACTTT; cdr3_aa: CASSDRGSPLHF
clone_size: .; j_call: TRBJ1-5; d_call: TRBD1; v_call: TRBV19; cdr3_nt: TGTGCCAGTAGTAAGGGACAGTGGAGTCAGCCCCAGCATTTT; cdr3_aa: CASSKGQWSQPQHF
clone_size: .; j_call: TRBJ2-3; d_call: TRBD2; v_call: TRBV7-6; cdr3_nt: TGTGCCAGCAGCCCCGGGACTAGCGGCACAGATACGCAGTATTTT; cdr3_aa: CASSPGTSGTDTQYF
clone_size: .; j_call: TRBJ2-2; d_call: .; v_call: TRBV19; cdr3_nt: TGTGCCAGTAAGAGAGTGTTGGGGGGGCGTGGAACCGGGGAGCTGTTTTTT; cdr3_aa: CASKRVLGGRGTGELFF
clone_size: .; j_call: TRBJ1-1; d_call: TRBD1; v_call: TRBV6-5; cdr3_nt: TGTGCCAGCAGTACAAGACAGGGCGGCACTGAAGCTTTCTTT; cdr3_aa: CASSTRQGGTEAFF
clone_size: .; j_call: TRBJ2-3; d_call: .; v_call: TRBV6-4; cdr3_nt: TGTGCCAGCTCCCGACAGGCGGGAGAGGGCACAGATACGCAGTATTTT; cdr3_aa: CASSRQAGEGTDTQYF
clone_size: .; j_call: TRBJ2-2; d_call: TRBD2; v_call: TRBV27; cdr3_nt: TGTGCCAGCAGTTTAACTAGCGGGAGGGTCGGGGAGCTGTTTTTT; cdr3_aa: CASSLTSGRVGELFF
clone_size: .; j_call: TRBJ2-7; d_call: .; v_call: TRBV5-5; cdr3_nt: TGTGCCAGCAGCTTGGATCGTAACGAGCAGTACTTC; cdr3_aa: CASSLDRNEQYF
clone_size: .; j_call: TRBJ2-1; d_call: TRBD2; v_call: TRBV7-3; cdr3_nt: TGTGCCAGCAGCGGCGGGAGGGGCCCCCACAATGAGCAGTTCTTC; cdr3_aa: CASSGGRGPHNEQFF
clone_size: .; j_call: TRBJ2-1; d_call: TRBD2; v_call: TRBV28; cdr3_nt: TGTGCCAGCAGTCAAGCGGGACTAGAAACGAATGAGCAGTTCTTC; cdr3_aa: CASSQAGLETNEQFF
clone_size: .; j_call: TRBJ1-5; d_call: .; v_call: TRBV12-3/TRBV12-4; cdr3_nt: TGTGCCAGCAGTTTTCCGGGTAATCAGCCCCAGCATTTT; cdr3_aa: CASSFPGNQPQHF
clone_size: .; j_call: TRBJ2-1; d_call: TRBD2; v_call: TRBV19; cdr3_nt: TGTGCCAGTAGTATAGGGGGACTATCCTACAATGAGCAGTTCTTC; cdr3_aa: CASSIGGLSYNEQFF
clone_size: .; j_call: TRBJ1-3; d_call: .; v_call: TRBV2; cdr3_nt: TGTGCCTCTTGGGGCGGGGGCGATTTTTCTGGAAACACCATATATTTT; cdr3_aa: CASWGGGDFSGNTIYF
clone_size: .; j_call: TRBJ1-2; d_call: TRBD1; v_call: TRBV2; cdr3_nt: TGTGCCAGCAGAGGACAGGGTGCAGATTATGGCTACACCTTC; cdr3_aa: CASRGQGADYGYTF
clone_size: .; j_call: TRBJ1-1; d_call: .; v_call: TRBV27; cdr3_nt: TGTGCCAGCAGTTTAGCCTATTATAGGGGGTCAGGTGAAGCTTTCTTT; cdr3_aa: CASSLAYYRGSGEAFF
clone_size: .; j_call: TRBJ1-2; d_call: TRBD1; v_call: TRBV6-6; cdr3_nt: TGTGCCAGCAGTCGGGGACAGTTTAGTTATGGCTACACCTTC; cdr3_aa: CASSRGQFSYGYTF
clone_size: .; j_call: TRBJ2-5; d_call: .; v_call: TRBV9; cdr3_nt: TGTGCCAGCAGCCCAAGGTCGGCAGGGGTTATGCAGACCCAGTACTTC; cdr3_aa: CASSPRSAGVMQTQYF
clone_size: .; j_call: TRBJ2-7; d_call: .; v_call: TRBV27; cdr3_nt: TGTGCCAGCAGCCCAAATCAGGGGGGCCAGTCGGGGCAGTACTTC; cdr3_aa: CASSPNQGGQSGQYF
clone_size: .; j_call: TRBJ1-4; d_call: .; v_call: TRBV7-9; cdr3_nt: TGTGCCAGCAGCCGGACAACTCCAACTAATGAAAAACTGTTTTTT; cdr3_aa: CASSRTTPTNEKLFF
clone_size: .; j_call: TRBJ1-2; d_call: .; v_call: TRBV7-2; cdr3_nt: TGTGCCAGCAGCCCAGGGACAAGTAACTATGGCTACACCTTC; cdr3_aa: CASSPGTSNYGYTF
clone_size: .; j_call: TRBJ1-1; d_call: TRBD1; v_call: TRBV11-2; cdr3_nt: TGTGCCAGCAGCCCAGGACAGGGAAACACTGAAGCTTTCTTT; cdr3_aa: CASSPGQGNTEAFF